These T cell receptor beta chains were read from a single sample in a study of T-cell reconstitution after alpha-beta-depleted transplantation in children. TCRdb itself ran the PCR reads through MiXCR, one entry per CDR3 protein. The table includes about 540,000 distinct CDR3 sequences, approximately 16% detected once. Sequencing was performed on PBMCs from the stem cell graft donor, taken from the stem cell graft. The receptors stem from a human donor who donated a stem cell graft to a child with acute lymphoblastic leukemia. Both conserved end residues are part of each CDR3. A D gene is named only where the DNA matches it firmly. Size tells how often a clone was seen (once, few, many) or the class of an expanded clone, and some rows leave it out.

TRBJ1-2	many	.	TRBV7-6	CASSPGLYGYTF	TGTGCCAGCAGCCCCGGGCTATATGGCTACACCTTC
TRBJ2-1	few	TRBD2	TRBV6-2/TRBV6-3	CASKVPGLADNEQFF	TGTGCCAGCAAGGTTCCGGGACTAGCGGACAATGAGCAGTTCTTC
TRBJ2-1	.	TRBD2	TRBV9	CASSVDPGNGRGSSYNEQFF	TGTGCCAGCAGCGTAGATCCAGGGAACGGTCGCGGGAGCTCCTACAATGAGCAGTTCTTC
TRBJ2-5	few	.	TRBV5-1	CASSLVLARGETQYF	TGCGCCAGCAGCTTGGTGCTAGCTCGTGGAGAGACCCAGTACTTC
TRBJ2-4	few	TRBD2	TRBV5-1	CASSPAGLAGGENIQYF	TGCGCCAGCAGCCCGGCGGGACTAGCGGGAGGGGAAAACATTCAGTACTTC
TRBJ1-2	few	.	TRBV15	CATSIGTGNYGYTF	TGTGCCACCAGCATCGGGACGGGAAACTATGGCTACACCTTC
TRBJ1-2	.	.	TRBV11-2	CASSLGAGIEGYTF	TGTGCCAGCAGCTTAGGTGCTGGGATAGAGGGCTACACCTTC
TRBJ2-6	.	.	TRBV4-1	CASSQFPTQISGANVLTF	TGCGCCAGCAGCCAATTTCCAACGCAGATCTCTGGGGCCAACGTCCTGACTTTC
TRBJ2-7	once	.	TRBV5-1	CASSLGPGRSSYEQYF	TGCGCCAGCAGCTTAGGACCGGGACGAAGTTCATACGAGCAGTACTTC
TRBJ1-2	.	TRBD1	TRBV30	CAWTLGQLNGYTF	TGTGCCTGGACCCTGGGACAGCTCAATGGCTACACCTTC
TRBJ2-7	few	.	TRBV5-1	CASSSNSNEQYF	TGCGCCAGCAGCTCAAACTCCAACGAGCAGTACTTC
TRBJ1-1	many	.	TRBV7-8	CASSFWMGDTEAFF	TGTGCCAGCAGCTTTTGGATGGGAGACACTGAAGCTTTCTTT
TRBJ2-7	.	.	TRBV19	CASSMGSGTYEQYF	TGTGCCAGTAGTATGGGTAGCGGCACCTACGAGCAGTACTTC
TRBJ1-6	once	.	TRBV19	CASAVAGGSNSPLHF	TGTGCCAGCGCCGTCGCAGGCGGGTCAAATTCACCCCTCCACTTT
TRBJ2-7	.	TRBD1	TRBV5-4	CASSLKSRQGVDEQYF	TGTGCCAGCAGCTTGAAATCGCGACAGGGGGTCGACGAGCAGTACTTC
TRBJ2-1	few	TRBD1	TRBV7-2	CASSRKTGINEQFF	TGTGCCAGCAGTAGGAAGACAGGGATTAATGAGCAGTTCTTC
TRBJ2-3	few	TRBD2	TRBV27	CASRLAGVVDTQYF	TGTGCCAGCCGACTAGCGGGAGTAGTAGATACGCAGTATTTT
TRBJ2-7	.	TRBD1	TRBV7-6	CASSLGTGPREQYF	TGTGCCAGCAGCCTAGGGACAGGGCCTCGCGAGCAGTACTTC
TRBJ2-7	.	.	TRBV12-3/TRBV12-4	CASTWTFPYEQYF	TGTGCCAGCACATGGACCTTCCCCTACGAGCAGTACTTC
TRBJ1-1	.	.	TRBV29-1	CSVKGAGAEAFF	TGCAGCGTTAAGGGAGCAGGAGCTGAAGCTTTCTTT
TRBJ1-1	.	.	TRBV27	CASSLYKGPMNTEAFF	TGTGCCAGCAGTTTATATAAGGGGCCCATGAACACTGAAGCTTTCTTT
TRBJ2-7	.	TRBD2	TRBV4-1	CASSTRASTSGLAVPSYEQYF	TGCGCCAGCAGCACAAGGGCGTCGACTAGCGGACTTGCGGTCCCATCCTACGAGCAGTACTTC
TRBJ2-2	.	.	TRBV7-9	CADTVLRDGELFF	TGTGCCGACACCGTCCTACGTGACGGGGAGCTGTTTTTT
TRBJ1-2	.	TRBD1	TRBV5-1	CASSPGTGSHGYTF	TGCGCCAGCAGCCCGGGGACAGGGAGCCATGGCTACACCTTC
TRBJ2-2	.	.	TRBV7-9	CASSSTRASAGTGELFF	TGTGCCAGCAGTTCGACTAGAGCCTCCGCTGGCACCGGGGAGCTGTTTTTT
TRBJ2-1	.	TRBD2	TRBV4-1	CASSQDLLAGYNEQFF	TGCGCCAGCAGCCAAGATTTACTAGCGGGTTACAATGAGCAGTTCTTC
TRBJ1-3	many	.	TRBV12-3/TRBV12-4	CASSPGTGGNTIYF	TGCGCCAGCAGCCCTGGGACCGGTGGAAACACCATATATTTT
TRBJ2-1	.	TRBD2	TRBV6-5	CASSYGLAGSHNEQFF	TGTGCCAGCAGTTACGGCCTAGCGGGTTCCCACAATGAGCAGTTCTTC
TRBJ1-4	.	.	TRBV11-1	CASSLEGIGTNEKLFF	TGTGCCAGCAGCTTAGAGGGAATCGGGACTAATGAAAAACTGTTTTTT
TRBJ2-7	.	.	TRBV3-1	CASSPYRTGRSYEQYF	TGTGCCAGCAGCCCTTACCGAACGGGACGCAGCTACGAGCAGTACTTC
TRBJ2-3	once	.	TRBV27	CASVPNRGTDTQYF	TGTGCCAGCGTTCCTAACAGGGGCACAGATACGCAGTATTTT
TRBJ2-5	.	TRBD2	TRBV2	CASSETSGSLETQYF	TGTGCCAGCAGTGAGACTAGCGGGAGTTTGGAGACCCAGTACTTC